The 22 T cell receptor beta chains reported below all come from one sample, sequenced in a study of blood T cell repertoires in COVID-19. Repertoires were generated with immunoSEQ multiplex PCR, while TCRdb's copy carries only in-frame clones and drops some. Altogether about 170,000 clones are present, around 80% being singletons, with the ten largest covering roughly 18%. Sequences were obtained from peripheral blood. The receptors were sampled from a woman in her 70s who had recovered from COVID-19.

This rearrangement joins TRBV4-2 to TRBJ2-7; 10 nucleotides agree with TRBD2. Trimming took 3 bases from V and 7 from J; bases not matched to a gene: 9. The germline V gene encodes CDR1 LGHNA and CDR2 YNFKEQ. CDR3 length: 15 amino acids. CDR3 coding DNA: TGTGCCAGCAGCCACGGAGCGGGAGGGGTAGGGGAGCAGTACTTC. Protein sequence: CASSHGAGGVGEQYF.

The V gene is TRBV5-6, the J gene TRBJ2-7; 10 nucleotides agree with TRBD1. Germline V gene sequence: CDR1 SGHDT, CDR2 YYEEEE. The CDR3 length is 15 residues. V shed 4 bases and J 6 bases; nucleotides not matched to a gene: 10. CDR3 bases: TGTGCCAGCAGCCCCGGGACAGGGGCCGGCTCCGAGCAGTACTTC. This codes for CASSPGTGAGSEQYF. The variable domain in full, completed from reference TRBV5-6 and TRBJ2-7, reads DAGVTQSPTHLIKTRGQQVTLRCSPKSGHDTVSWYQQALGQGPQFIFQYYEEEERQRGNFPDRFSGHQFPNYSSELNVNALLLGDSALYLCASSPGTGAGSEQYFGPGTRLTVT.

The chain links TRBV6-5 to TRBJ1-2; 9 bases map to TRBD1. After removal of 8 bases from V and 3 bases from J, the junction contained 4 bases not matched to a gene. Germline CDR1 and CDR2: MNHEY and SVGAGI. This CDR3 region has 13 residues. The CDR3 is CASGTGTHYGYTF. CDR3 sequence (DNA): TGTGCCAGCGGGACAGGGACCCACTATGGCTACACCTTC.

The chain joins TRBV27 to TRBJ2-7, with a weak D call TRBD1 (6 bases). With 6 bases removed from V and 4 bases from J, the gap between germline ends came to 13 bases. Germline values: CDR1 MNHEY, CDR2 SMNVEV (reference sequence). The CDR3 consists of 13 residues. The CDR3 coding sequence is TGTGCCAGCAGACCGGGACACCTGTACGAGCAGTACTTC. Translated: CASRPGHLYEQYF.

The genes are TRBV5-1 and TRBJ1-1; perhaps TRBD1 as D (5 bases). V gave up 4 bases and J gave up 4 bases, with 14 bases separating them. CDR1 is SGHRS and CDR2 is YFSETQ in the germline V gene. This CDR3 is 14 amino acids long. The CDR3 region is CASSLSAGPTEAFF. The CDR3 bases are TGCGCCAGCAGCCTTAGTGCAGGGCCCACTGAAGCTTTCTTT.

The gene calls are TRBV6-2 or TRBV6-3 and TRBJ1-3, with D tentatively TRBD1 (5 bases). Trimming left V 1 base short and J 0 bases short, with 7 bases between. CDR3 size: 15 residues. Germline V CDR1 and CDR2: MNHEY, SVGEGT. CDR3 coding DNA: TGTGCCAGCAGTTACTACGGACACTCTGGAAACACCATATATTTT. It encodes CASSYYGHSGNTIYF.

The chain carries TRBV3-1 (or the pseudogene TRBV3-2) and TRBJ1-4, with D possibly being TRBD1 (5 bases). Germline CDR1 LGHDT, CDR2 YNNKEL (reference sequence). This CDR3 contains 13 residues. Trimming left V 4 bases short and J 8 bases short, with 11 bases between. CDR3 nucleotides: TGTGCCAGCAGCCGGCGGGGGGGGGAAAAACTGTTTTTT. Protein sequence: CASSRRGGEKLFF.

The J gene is TRBJ1-2, the V gene TRBV11-2, with 7 bases identical to TRBD1. Trimming took 5 bases from V and 6 from J; bases not matched to a gene: 6. CDR3 length: 13 residues. CDR1 SGHAT and CDR2 FQNNGV come from the germline V gene. The CDR3 DNA sequence: TGTGCCAGCAGCCCCAGGGGGTCCGATGGCTACACCTTC. Translation: CASSPRGSDGYTF.

The rearrangement joins TRBV6-5 to TRBJ1-1; tentative D call: TRBD1 (5 bases). Trimming removed 2 bases at V and 6 bases at J, with 16 bases between. Germline V gene data show CDR1 as MNHEY and CDR2 as SVGAGI. The CDR3 has 15 amino acids. The CDR3 bases are TGTGCCAGCAGTTACCCGGGAGGGTGGGGCCCTGAAGCTTTCTTT. This sequence encodes CASSYPGGWGPEAFF.

The chain is built from TRBV7-6 and TRBJ2-3, with D unresolved. Germline values: CDR1 SGHVS, CDR2 FNYEAQ. This CDR3 is 13 amino acids long. V lost 4 bases, J lost 0 bases, and 5 bases lay in between. The CDR3 DNA follows: TGTGCCAGCAGCTCCCCTAGCACAGATACGCAGTATTTT. Residues: CASSSPSTDTQYF.

V usage is TRBV5-1 and J usage is TRBJ2-7, with TRBD2 matching 8 bases. The germline gives CDR1 SGHRS, CDR2 YFSETQ. The CDR3 is 16 amino acids. V lost 6 bases to trimming and J lost 5 bases; unmatched junction nucleotides: 16. The DNA for the CDR3 is TGCGCCAGCACCCTGGGGCTAGCGGGCCACGGGAACGAGCAGTACTTC. Translated, it gives CASTLGLAGHGNEQYF. The whole variable domain, filled in from reference TRBV5-1 and TRBJ2-7, reads KAGVTQTPRYLIKTRGQQVTLSCSPISGHRSVSWYQQTPGQGLQFLFEYFSETQRNKGNFPGRFSGRQFSNSRSEMNVSTLELGDSALYLCASTLGLAGHGNEQYFGPGTRLTVT.

In DNA form, the CDR3 reads TGTGCCAGCAGTTTGACTGCTGGAAACACCATATATTTT. Amino acid sequence: CASSLTAGNTIYF. The V call is TRBV28, the J call TRBJ1-3, with D uncertain. Germline CDR1 is MDHEN and CDR2 is SYDVKM. Between the trimmed V and J ends, which lost 3 bases and 2 bases, there was a span of 5 bases. The CDR3 extends over 13 amino acids.

V gene TRBV6-4 combines with J gene TRBJ2-3; D perhaps matches TRBD2 (5 bases). Germline V CDR1 and CDR2: MRHNA, SNTAGT. This CDR3 contains 13 residues. Trimming took off 5 bases at V and 4 bases at J, with 10 bases between the two ends. The CDR3 spells CASSSAGSDTQYF. DNA for the CDR3: TGTGCCAGCAGTAGTGCGGGTTCAGATACGCAGTATTTT.

The J gene is TRBJ2-1, the V gene TRBV9; the match to TRBD2 covers 9 bases. Trimming cost V 1 base and J 2 bases; bases outside gene matches: 1. This CDR3 has 15 residues. Germline-derived CDR1 and CDR2 are SGDLS and YYNGEE. The CDR3 nucleotides are TGTGCCAGCAGCGTATCTAGCGGGACCTACAATGAGCAGTTCTTC. This codes for CASSVSSGTYNEQFF. The whole variable domain, filled in from reference TRBV9 and TRBJ2-1, reads DSGVTQTPKHLITATGQRVTLRCSPRSGDLSVYWYQQSLDQGLQFLIQYYNGEERAKGNILERFSAQQFPDLHSELNLSSLELGDSALYFCASSVSSGTYNEQFFGPGTRLTVL.

This clone was counted between two and nine times. The chain recombines TRBV9 with TRBJ2-7, with 10 nucleotides matching TRBD2. CDR3 length: 14 amino acids. V lost 3 bases, J lost 5 bases, and 5 bases stayed unmatched. Germline-derived CDR1 and CDR2 are SGDLS and YYNGEE. CDR3 DNA sequence: TGTGCCAGCAGCGCGAGCGGGAGGGCCGACGAGCAGTACTTC. As protein: CASSASGRADEQYF.

The gene calls are TRBV6-5 and TRBJ2-7; 7 nucleotides align to TRBD1. The germline V gene encodes CDR1 MNHEY and CDR2 SVGAGI. J was trimmed by 5 bases and V by 4 bases; bases with no gene match: 11. The CDR3 extends over 15 amino acids. DNA of the CDR3: TGTGCCAGCAGTTCTTGGGCAGGGGGTTTGGACGAGCAGTACTTC. Translation: CASSSWAGGLDEQYF.

The chain employs TRBV12-3 or TRBV12-4 and TRBJ2-3, with 7 bases fitting TRBD2. V dropped 10 bases and J dropped 1; count of bases not matched to a gene: 5. The CDR3 spans 13 residues. DNA of the CDR3: TGTGCCACCTGGAGCGGGGGCACAGATACGCAGTATTTT. It yields the protein CATWSGGTDTQYF.

This chain uses TRBV9 with TRBJ2-7; 7 bases align to TRBD1. Looked up from germline, CDR1 is SGDLS and CDR2 is YYNGEE. The CDR3 sequence is 16 residues long. Trimming cost V 0 bases and J 2 bases; bases outside gene matches: 8. Written as DNA, the CDR3 is TGTGCCAGCAGCGTAGTGCTGGAACAGGGGACCTACGAGCAGTACTTC. It yields the protein CASSVVLEQGTYEQYF.

The rearrangement uses TRBV10-3 and TRBJ1-1, with D unclear. CDR1 ENHRY and CDR2 SYGVKD come from the germline V gene. This CDR3 has 11 residues. The V end was cut by 10 bases, the J end by 1 base, with 7 bases between. The CDR3, as DNA: TGTGCCACTACAGAGAACACTGAAGCTTTCTTT. Its translation is CATTENTEAFF.

The chain joins TRBV27 to TRBJ2-5, with 14 bases fitting TRBD2. CDR3 length: 15 amino acids. The V segment lost 5 bases and the J segment 5 bases; nucleotides outside the gene matches: 4. Germline CDR1 is MNHEY and CDR2 is SMNVEV (reference sequence). DNA of the CDR3: TGTGCCAGCAGTCCCGGGACTAGCGGGAGTGAGACCCAGTACTTC. As protein: CASSPGTSGSETQYF.

The chain uses TRBV5-6 and TRBJ2-1, with 10 positions matching TRBD2. This CDR3 contains 19 residues. The V gene's germline CDR1 is SGHDT and CDR2 YYEEEE. The trim removed 2 bases at V and 8 bases at J, leaving 19 bases unmatched. For the CDR3, the DNA is TGTGCCAGCAGCTTTTCTCTCGGGCTAGCGGGGGCTAAAGGGGATGAGCAGTTCTTC. As protein: CASSFSLGLAGAKGDEQFF. Full variable domain (remainder filled in from reference TRBV5-6 and TRBJ2-1): DAGVTQSPTHLIKTRGQQVTLRCSPKSGHDTVSWYQQALGQGPQFIFQYYEEEERQRGNFPDRFSGHQFPNYSSELNVNALLLGDSALYLCASSFSLGLAGAKGDEQFFGPGTRLTVL.

The V and J genes are TRBV28 and TRBJ2-2; 7 bases fit TRBD1. Trimming removed 11 bases from V and 3 bases from J; junction bases left unmatched: 9. This CDR3 comprises 14 residues. CDR1 and CDR2 (germline): MDHEN, SYDVKM. Here the CDR3 reads CAAATGWDTGELFF. Here the CDR3 DNA reads TGTGCCGCCGCGACAGGGTGGGACACCGGGGAGCTGTTTTTT.